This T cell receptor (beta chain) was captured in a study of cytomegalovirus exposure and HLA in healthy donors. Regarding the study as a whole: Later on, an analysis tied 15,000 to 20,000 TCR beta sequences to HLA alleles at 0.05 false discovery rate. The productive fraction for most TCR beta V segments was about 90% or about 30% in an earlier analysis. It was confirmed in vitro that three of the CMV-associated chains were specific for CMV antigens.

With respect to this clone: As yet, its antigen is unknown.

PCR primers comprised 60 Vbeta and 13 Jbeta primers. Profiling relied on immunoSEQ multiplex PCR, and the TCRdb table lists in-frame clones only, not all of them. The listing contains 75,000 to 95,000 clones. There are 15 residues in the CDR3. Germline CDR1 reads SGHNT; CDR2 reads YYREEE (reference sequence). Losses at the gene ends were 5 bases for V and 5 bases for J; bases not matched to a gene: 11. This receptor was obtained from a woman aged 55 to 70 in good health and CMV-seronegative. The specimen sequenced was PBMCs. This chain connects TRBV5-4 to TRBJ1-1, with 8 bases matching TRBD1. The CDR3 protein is CASRSTATGGTEAFF. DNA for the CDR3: TGTGCCAGCAGATCGACAGCTACAGGGGGGACTGAAGCTTTCTTT.